The rows below give T cell receptor beta chains drawn from one sample of a study of blood T cell repertoires in COVID-19. Profiling relied on immunoSEQ multiplex PCR, and the TCRdb table lists in-frame clones only, not all of them. This sample yields about 98,000 clones, of which 87% are seen a single time; approximately 5.4% belongs to the top ten. Specimen: peripheral blood. These receptors all stem from a woman aged 45-65 years with COVID-19, enrolled during active disease. Each CDR3 is given with its conserved first and last residue. A D gene is named only where the DNA matches it firmly. Clone size appears in some rows only: once, few, many, or a class for an expanded clone.

CDR3 DNA: TGTGCCAGCTCACCAGCGCCCAGGATTAATGAAAAACTGTTTTTT
CDR3 protein: CASSPAPRINEKLFF
V gene: TRBV18
clone size: -
J gene: TRBJ1-4
D gene: -

CDR3 DNA: TGTGCCAGCTCGCAAGGACAGTTTGTTTCCACCTTC
CDR3 protein: CASSQGQFVSTF
V gene: TRBV18
clone size: -
J gene: TRBJ1-2
D gene: -

CDR3 DNA: TGCGCCAGCAGCCCCAGGGACAAGTGGGAGGGAAATCAGCCCCAGCATTTT
CDR3 protein: CASSPRDKWEGNQPQHF
V gene: TRBV4-3
clone size: -
J gene: TRBJ1-5
D gene: -

CDR3 DNA: TGTGCCAGCAGTCCTCGGGCAGGGGGAAGTCAGCCCCAGCATTTT
CDR3 protein: CASSPRAGGSQPQHF
V gene: TRBV6-5
clone size: -
J gene: TRBJ1-5
D gene: TRBD1

CDR3 DNA: TGTGCCAGCTCACCACTTCCGGGGACTAGTCAATACGAGCAGTACTTC
CDR3 protein: CASSPLPGTSQYEQYF
V gene: TRBV18
clone size: few
J gene: TRBJ2-7
D gene: TRBD2

CDR3 DNA: TGTGCCTGGACCAGGATTAGGCCTGAAGCTTTCTTT
CDR3 protein: CAWTRIRPEAFF
V gene: TRBV30
clone size: -
J gene: TRBJ1-1
D gene: -

CDR3 DNA: TGTGCCATCAGTGACGGGGTGGGAGATACGCAGTATTTT
CDR3 protein: CAISDGVGDTQYF
V gene: TRBV10-3
clone size: -
J gene: TRBJ2-3
D gene: -

CDR3 DNA: TGTGCCAGCAGTTCTGGGACAGCCAACTATGGCTACACCTTC
CDR3 protein: CASSSGTANYGYTF
V gene: TRBV6-5
clone size: once
J gene: TRBJ1-2
D gene: TRBD1

CDR3 DNA: TGCGCCAGCAGCTTGGACTTTGATGAGCAGTTCTTC
CDR3 protein: CASSLDFDEQFF
V gene: TRBV5-1
clone size: -
J gene: TRBJ2-1
D gene: -

CDR3 DNA: TGTGCCAGCAGCTTCGGCGCGGCCACTTTCTTT
CDR3 protein: CASSFGAATFF
V gene: TRBV11-3
clone size: few
J gene: TRBJ1-1
D gene: -

CDR3 DNA: TGTGCCAGCAGCCAGAGGGGACAGGGGGCCACTGAAGCTTTCTTT
CDR3 protein: CASSQRGQGATEAFF
V gene: TRBV7-2
clone size: once
J gene: TRBJ1-1
D gene: TRBD1

CDR3 DNA: TGTGCCAGCAGTTACTCGTATCAGGCGTCTTACGAGCAGTACTTC
CDR3 protein: CASSYSYQASYEQYF
V gene: TRBV6-5
clone size: few
J gene: TRBJ2-7
D gene: -

CDR3 DNA: TGTGCCAGCAATTCGGCCCGAGACAGTTTCTTC
CDR3 protein: CASNSARDSFF
V gene: TRBV6-5
clone size: -
J gene: TRBJ2-7
D gene: -

CDR3 DNA: TGTGCTAGTGGTTTAGGGGCAGACAAGCTGTTCAATCAGCCCCAGCATTTT
CDR3 protein: CASGLGADKLFNQPQHF
V gene: TRBV12-5
clone size: -
J gene: TRBJ1-5
D gene: -

CDR3 DNA: TGTGCCAGCAGTTACTCGCGGGACAGTGTTTTCTTT
CDR3 protein: CASSYSRDSVFF
V gene: TRBV6-6
clone size: -
J gene: TRBJ1-1
D gene: TRBD1

CDR3 DNA: TGTGCCAGCAGCTTGCCAGTGCCGTATGGCTACACCTTC
CDR3 protein: CASSLPVPYGYTF
V gene: TRBV5-6
clone size: -
J gene: TRBJ1-2
D gene: -

CDR3 DNA: TGTGCCAGCAGTTACGACAGGGGCAATGAGCAGTACTTC
CDR3 protein: CASSYDRGNEQYF
V gene: TRBV6-5
clone size: once
J gene: TRBJ2-7
D gene: TRBD1

CDR3 DNA: TGTGCCAGCAGTACAACTAGCGGGGGGTCTTACGAGCAGTACTTC
CDR3 protein: CASSTTSGGSYEQYF
V gene: TRBV7-2
clone size: -
J gene: TRBJ2-7
D gene: TRBD2

CDR3 DNA: TGTGCCAGCAGCGGGGACAATCCCCCCTACGAGCAGTACTTC
CDR3 protein: CASSGDNPPYEQYF
V gene: TRBV5-4
clone size: -
J gene: TRBJ2-7
D gene: -

CDR3 DNA: TGTGCCTGGAGTGCCAGGGTAGGAGAAAAACTGTTTTTT
CDR3 protein: CAWSARVGEKLFF
V gene: TRBV30
clone size: -
J gene: TRBJ1-4
D gene: -

CDR3 DNA: TGTGCCTGGACCCTAGGACAGCCAAATTCACCCCTCCACTTT
CDR3 protein: CAWTLGQPNSPLHF
V gene: TRBV30
clone size: once
J gene: TRBJ1-6
D gene: -

CDR3 DNA: TGTGCCAGCAGCTTAGCCCCGGGACTAGCATTCACCGGGGAGCTGTTTTTT
CDR3 protein: CASSLAPGLAFTGELFF
V gene: TRBV7-2
clone size: -
J gene: TRBJ2-2
D gene: TRBD2

CDR3 DNA: TGTGCCAGCAGCCCAAGATTAGCGGGGCTCTCCTACAATGAGCAGTTCTTC
CDR3 protein: CASSPRLAGLSYNEQFF
V gene: TRBV11-2
clone size: -
J gene: TRBJ2-1
D gene: TRBD2

CDR3 DNA: TGTGCCAGCAGTGACTTCTCCGGGACAGGGGGCTTCTATGGCTACACCTTC
CDR3 protein: CASSDFSGTGGFYGYTF
V gene: TRBV6-4
clone size: -
J gene: TRBJ1-2
D gene: TRBD1

CDR3 DNA: TGTGCCAGCAGTTTAGGGGTAGCGGGGGAGAATGAGCAGTTCTTC
CDR3 protein: CASSLGVAGENEQFF
V gene: TRBV27
clone size: -
J gene: TRBJ2-1
D gene: TRBD2

CDR3 DNA: TGCAGCGTTGAAGCACAGGGGGGTGGCTACACCTTC
CDR3 protein: CSVEAQGGGYTF
V gene: TRBV29-1
clone size: -
J gene: TRBJ1-2
D gene: TRBD1

CDR3 DNA: TGTGCCAGCAGTGAAACTCAGGTAGATAATGAAAAACTGTTTTTT
CDR3 protein: CASSETQVDNEKLFF
V gene: TRBV25-1
clone size: -
J gene: TRBJ1-4
D gene: -

CDR3 DNA: TGTGCCCTTACCCGGAGGACAGGGTACTATGGCTACACCTTC
CDR3 protein: CALTRRTGYYGYTF
V gene: TRBV30
clone size: -
J gene: TRBJ1-2
D gene: TRBD1

CDR3 DNA: TGTGCCAGCAGCTTGGCAGGACACTTTAACTATGGCTACACCTTC
CDR3 protein: CASSLAGHFNYGYTF
V gene: TRBV5-5
clone size: -
J gene: TRBJ1-2
D gene: -

CDR3 DNA: TGCGCCAGCAGCCTGGGAGATTTGGTTCCGCCTTCTGACACTGAAGCTTTCTTT
CDR3 protein: CASSLGDLVPPSDTEAFF
V gene: TRBV5-1
clone size: -
J gene: TRBJ1-1
D gene: -

CDR3 DNA: TGTGCCAGCAGCCTAGGCGCAGGGCAGACTGAAGCTTTCTTT
CDR3 protein: CASSLGAGQTEAFF
V gene: TRBV7-9
clone size: -
J gene: TRBJ1-1
D gene: -

CDR3 DNA: TGCGCCAGCAGCCAAGAGGGAGACAGGTTAAACGAGCAGTACTTC
CDR3 protein: CASSQEGDRLNEQYF
V gene: TRBV4-1
clone size: -
J gene: TRBJ2-7
D gene: -

CDR3 DNA: TGTGCCAGCAGCTTCCGATCACCGGGACAGGGGGCAGATACGCAGTATTTT
CDR3 protein: CASSFRSPGQGADTQYF
V gene: TRBV11-2
clone size: -
J gene: TRBJ2-3
D gene: TRBD1

CDR3 DNA: TGTGCCAGCAGTTTGGGGATGCTAAGGGGGACTGGAAACACCATATATTTT
CDR3 protein: CASSLGMLRGTGNTIYF
V gene: TRBV28
clone size: -
J gene: TRBJ1-3
D gene: -

CDR3 DNA: TGTGCCAGCAGTGATAGGACAGGGGGCTACACCGGGGAGCTGTTTTTT
CDR3 protein: CASSDRTGGYTGELFF
V gene: TRBV6-1
clone size: once
J gene: TRBJ2-2
D gene: TRBD1

CDR3 DNA: TGCAGCGTTGAGGGCACTAACACCGGGGAGCTGTTTTTT
CDR3 protein: CSVEGTNTGELFF
V gene: TRBV29-1
clone size: few
J gene: TRBJ2-2
D gene: -

CDR3 DNA: TGTGCCAGCAGCTATCGTCCTTTCTATGAGCAGTTCTTC
CDR3 protein: CASSYRPFYEQFF
V gene: TRBV6-2/TRBV6-3
clone size: -
J gene: TRBJ2-1
D gene: -

CDR3 DNA: TGTGCCAGCAGCCAAGCTTCAGCAGGGTTCACCGGGGAGCTGTTTTTT
CDR3 protein: CASSQASAGFTGELFF
V gene: TRBV3-1/TRBV3-2
clone size: -
J gene: TRBJ2-2
D gene: -

CDR3 DNA: TGTGCCAGCAGTTTATCATCACAGCCCCAGCATTTT
CDR3 protein: CASSLSSQPQHF
V gene: TRBV12-3/TRBV12-4
clone size: -
J gene: TRBJ1-5
D gene: -

CDR3 DNA: TGTGCAAGTCGCCCCCGGGACAGGGGGTCCTATGGCTACACCTTC
CDR3 protein: CASRPRDRGSYGYTF
V gene: TRBV12-2
clone size: -
J gene: TRBJ1-2
D gene: -

CDR3 DNA: TGCGCCAGTAACAGGGTGGGCAATTCACCCCTCCACTTT
CDR3 protein: CASNRVGNSPLHF
V gene: TRBV10-2
clone size: once
J gene: TRBJ1-6
D gene: -

CDR3 DNA: TGTGCCAGCAGCTTAGATGAGGCAGGGGGCGTCCGGGAGACCCAGTACTTC
CDR3 protein: CASSLDEAGGVRETQYF
V gene: TRBV7-8
clone size: once
J gene: TRBJ2-5
D gene: TRBD1

CDR3 DNA: TGTGCCAGCAGACCGGACAGCTCCTACGAGCAGTACTTC
CDR3 protein: CASRPDSSYEQYF
V gene: TRBV11-2
clone size: -
J gene: TRBJ2-7
D gene: -

CDR3 DNA: TGTGCCAGCAGTTTATCAGGAGACAATCAGCCCCAGCATTTT
CDR3 protein: CASSLSGDNQPQHF
V gene: TRBV27
clone size: -
J gene: TRBJ1-5
D gene: -

CDR3 DNA: TGTGCCAGCAGGGGCGGGCCTAGCACAGATACGCAGTATTTT
CDR3 protein: CASRGGPSTDTQYF
V gene: TRBV6-5
clone size: -
J gene: TRBJ2-3
D gene: -

CDR3 DNA: TGTGCCAGCAGCCCTGGACGGACAGTCCTCTCTGGAAACACCATATATTTT
CDR3 protein: CASSPGRTVLSGNTIYF
V gene: TRBV14
clone size: -
J gene: TRBJ1-3
D gene: -

CDR3 DNA: TGTGCCAGCAGCCAAGAGGGACAGGGAGCCGAGCAGTACTTC
CDR3 protein: CASSQEGQGAEQYF
V gene: TRBV3-1/TRBV3-2
clone size: -
J gene: TRBJ2-7
D gene: TRBD1

CDR3 DNA: TGTGCCAGCAGTGAATACAGGGGGCCCTTGCCCCAGCATTTT
CDR3 protein: CASSEYRGPLPQHF
V gene: TRBV2
clone size: -
J gene: TRBJ1-5
D gene: TRBD1

CDR3 DNA: TGCAGCGTTGAACGGGGGGCATTACAAGAGACCCAGTACTTC
CDR3 protein: CSVERGALQETQYF
V gene: TRBV29-1
clone size: -
J gene: TRBJ2-5
D gene: -

CDR3 DNA: TGTGCCAGCAGCCAAGAGGAGACCCAGTACTTC
CDR3 protein: CASSQEETQYF
V gene: TRBV7-9
clone size: few
J gene: TRBJ2-5
D gene: -

CDR3 DNA: TGTGCCAGCAGTTTTGGCGGGGGGGGAAATGAGCAGTTCTTC
CDR3 protein: CASSFGGGGNEQFF
V gene: TRBV28
clone size: -
J gene: TRBJ2-1
D gene: TRBD2

CDR3 DNA: TGTGCCAGCAGCCCAGGACAGGGGAATTCACCCCTCCACTTT
CDR3 protein: CASSPGQGNSPLHF
V gene: TRBV5-4
clone size: -
J gene: TRBJ1-6
D gene: TRBD1

CDR3 DNA: TGTGCCAGCAGTTTAGGGACAGTGGGGCAGTACTTC
CDR3 protein: CASSLGTVGQYF
V gene: TRBV28
clone size: -
J gene: TRBJ2-7
D gene: TRBD1

CDR3 DNA: TGTGCCAGCAGTTTATTGGCGGAGGAAAAACTGTTTTTT
CDR3 protein: CASSLLAEEKLFF
V gene: TRBV28
clone size: -
J gene: TRBJ1-4
D gene: -

CDR3 DNA: TGTGCCAGCAGTCCACCCGGGGCTAGCGGGACCGGGGAGCTGTTTTTT
CDR3 protein: CASSPPGASGTGELFF
V gene: TRBV28
clone size: -
J gene: TRBJ2-2
D gene: TRBD2

CDR3 DNA: TGTGCCATCAGGCCGACGACTAGCGGGGGCTCCTACGAGCAGTACTTC
CDR3 protein: CAIRPTTSGGSYEQYF
V gene: TRBV10-3
clone size: -
J gene: TRBJ2-7
D gene: TRBD2

CDR3 DNA: TGTGCCAGCAGCCCCAGGACAGGGGCGAGCTCCTACGAGCAGTACTTC
CDR3 protein: CASSPRTGASSYEQYF
V gene: TRBV7-9
clone size: -
J gene: TRBJ2-7
D gene: TRBD1

CDR3 DNA: TGTGCCAGCTCACCCGGGGGGGCCCAGTACTTC
CDR3 protein: CASSPGGAQYF
V gene: TRBV18
clone size: -
J gene: TRBJ2-5
D gene: TRBD2

CDR3 DNA: TGTGCCAGCAGTGAGGTCGGCCTAGTCTACGAGCAGTACTTC
CDR3 protein: CASSEVGLVYEQYF
V gene: TRBV2
clone size: -
J gene: TRBJ2-7
D gene: -